This T cell receptor (beta chain) was sequenced during a study of control samples from healthy donors and cancer patients. Germline V gives CDR1 SQVTM, CDR2 ANQGSEA. The CDR3 loop spans 13 amino acids. The V gene lost 6 bases and the J gene lost 0 bases, with 9 bases spanning the gap. Sequenced by immunoSEQ multiplex PCR; TCRdb stores in-frame clones only, minus some. The data show 90,000 to 100,000 clones, about nine tenths seen once. The chain combines TRBV29-1 with TRBJ1-5; D unresolved. This clonotype originated in a woman aged 18-29 years in good health. Specimen: blood. The CDR3 spells CSVQKDSNQPQHF. The CDR3 DNA sequence: TGCAGCGTACAGAAGGATAGCAATCAGCCCCAGCATTTT.